This entry concerns a single T cell receptor (beta chain). Its target is not known. Trimming cost V 3 bases and J 5 bases, with 10 bases left between them. Germline V gene lookup returns CDR1 KGHDR and CDR2 SFDVKD. The CDR3 loop spans 14 amino acids. The data were obtained in a study of response to subunit inactivated influenza vaccine. TCRdb reprocessed the RT-PCR reads with MiXCR, giving one entry per CDR3 protein. The sample holds around 160,000 distinct CDR3 sequences; roughly 11% are singletons and the top ten take over 10%. Study outcomes and limitations: Each seasonal flu vaccination may recruit only limited new T cells, authors suggested.

The TCR comes from a man between 50 and 59 years old who received an inactivated influenza vaccine. Sequenced here: non-naive T cells sorted from PBMCs, sampled roughly 47 days after vaccination. The rearrangement uses TRBV24-1 and TRBJ2-1; D may be TRBD2 (5 bases). CDR3 sequence (DNA): TGTGCCACCAGTGATAACACTAGACACAATGAGCAGTTCTTC. Amino acids: CATSDNTRHNEQFF.